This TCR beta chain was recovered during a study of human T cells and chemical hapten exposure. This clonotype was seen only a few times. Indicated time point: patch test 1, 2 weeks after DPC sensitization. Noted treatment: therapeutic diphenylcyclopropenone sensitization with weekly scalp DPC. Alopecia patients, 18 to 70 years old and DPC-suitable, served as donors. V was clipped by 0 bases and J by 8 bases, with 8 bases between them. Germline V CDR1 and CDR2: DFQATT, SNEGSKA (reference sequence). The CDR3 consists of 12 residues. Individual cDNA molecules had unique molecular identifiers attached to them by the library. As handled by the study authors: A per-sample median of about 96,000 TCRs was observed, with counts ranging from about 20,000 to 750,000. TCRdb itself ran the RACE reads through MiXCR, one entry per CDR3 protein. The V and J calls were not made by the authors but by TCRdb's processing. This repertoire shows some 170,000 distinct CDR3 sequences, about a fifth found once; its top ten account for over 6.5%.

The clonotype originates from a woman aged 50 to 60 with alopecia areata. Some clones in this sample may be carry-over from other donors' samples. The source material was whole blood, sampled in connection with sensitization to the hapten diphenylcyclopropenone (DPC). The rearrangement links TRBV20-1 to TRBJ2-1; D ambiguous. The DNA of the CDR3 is TGCAGTGCTAGAGATGGATTCGATGAGCAGTTCTTC. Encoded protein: CSARDGFDEQFF.